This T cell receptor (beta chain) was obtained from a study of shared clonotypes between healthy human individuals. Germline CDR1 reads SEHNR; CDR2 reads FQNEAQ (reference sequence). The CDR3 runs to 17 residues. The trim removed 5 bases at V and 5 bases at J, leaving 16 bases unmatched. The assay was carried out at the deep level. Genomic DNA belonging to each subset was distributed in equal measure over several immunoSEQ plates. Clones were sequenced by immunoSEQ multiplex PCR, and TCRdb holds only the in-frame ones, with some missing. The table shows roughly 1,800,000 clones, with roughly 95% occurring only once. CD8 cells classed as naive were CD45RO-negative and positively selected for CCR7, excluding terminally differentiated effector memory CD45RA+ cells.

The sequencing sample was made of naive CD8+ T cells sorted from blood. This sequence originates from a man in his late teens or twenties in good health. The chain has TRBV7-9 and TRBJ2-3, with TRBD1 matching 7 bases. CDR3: CASSPPGRGREGDTQYF. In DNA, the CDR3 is TGTGCCAGCAGCCCACCGGGCAGGGGGAGAGAGGGAGATACGCAGTATTTT.